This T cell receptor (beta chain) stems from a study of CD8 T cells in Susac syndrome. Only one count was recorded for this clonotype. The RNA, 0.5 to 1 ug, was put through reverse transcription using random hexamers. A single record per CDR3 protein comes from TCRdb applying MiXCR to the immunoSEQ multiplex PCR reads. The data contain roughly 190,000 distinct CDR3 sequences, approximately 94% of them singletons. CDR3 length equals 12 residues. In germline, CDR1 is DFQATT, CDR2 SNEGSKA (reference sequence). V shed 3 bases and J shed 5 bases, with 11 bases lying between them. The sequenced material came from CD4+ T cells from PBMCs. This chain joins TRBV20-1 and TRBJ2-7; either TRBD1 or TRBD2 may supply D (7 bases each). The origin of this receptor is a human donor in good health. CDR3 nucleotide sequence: TGCAGTGCTAGCAGGGGGGGCAACGAGCAGTACTTC. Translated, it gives CSASRGGNEQYF.